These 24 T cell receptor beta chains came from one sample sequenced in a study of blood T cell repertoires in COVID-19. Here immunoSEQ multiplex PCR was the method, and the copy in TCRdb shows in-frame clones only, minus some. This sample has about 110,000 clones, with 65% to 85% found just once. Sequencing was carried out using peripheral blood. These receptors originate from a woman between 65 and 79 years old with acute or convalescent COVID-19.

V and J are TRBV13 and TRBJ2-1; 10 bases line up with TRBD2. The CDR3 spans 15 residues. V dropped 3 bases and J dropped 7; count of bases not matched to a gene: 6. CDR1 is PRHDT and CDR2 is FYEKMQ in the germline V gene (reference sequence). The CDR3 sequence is CASSFSGRSGNEQFF. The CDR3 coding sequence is TGTGCCAGCAGCTTTAGCGGGAGGTCCGGGAATGAGCAGTTCTTC.

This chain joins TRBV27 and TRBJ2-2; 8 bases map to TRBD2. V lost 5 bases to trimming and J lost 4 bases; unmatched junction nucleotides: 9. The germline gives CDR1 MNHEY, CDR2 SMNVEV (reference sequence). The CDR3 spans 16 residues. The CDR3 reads CASSRDGRVGTGELFF. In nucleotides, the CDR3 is TGTGCCAGCAGTCGCGACGGGAGGGTGGGCACCGGGGAGCTGTTTTTT.

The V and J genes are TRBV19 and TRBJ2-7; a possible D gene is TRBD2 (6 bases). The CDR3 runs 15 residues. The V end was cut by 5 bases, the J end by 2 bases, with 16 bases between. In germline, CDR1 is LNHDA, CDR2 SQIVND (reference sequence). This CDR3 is CASSAGGDGAYEQYF. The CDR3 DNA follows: TGTGCCAGTAGTGCTGGAGGGGATGGGGCCTACGAGCAGTACTTC.

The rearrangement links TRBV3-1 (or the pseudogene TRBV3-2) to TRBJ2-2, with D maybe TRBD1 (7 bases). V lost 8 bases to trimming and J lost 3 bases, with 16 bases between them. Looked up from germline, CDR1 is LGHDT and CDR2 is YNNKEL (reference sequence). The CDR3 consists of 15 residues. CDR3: CASAPEGADTGELFF. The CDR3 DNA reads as TGTGCCAGCGCCCCGGAGGGGGCGGACACCGGGGAGCTGTTTTTT.

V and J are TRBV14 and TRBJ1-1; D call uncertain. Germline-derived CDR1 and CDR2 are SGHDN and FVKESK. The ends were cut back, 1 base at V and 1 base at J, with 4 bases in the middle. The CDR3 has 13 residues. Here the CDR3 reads CASSQGRNTEAFF. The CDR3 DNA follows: TGTGCCAGCAGCCAAGGGAGGAACACTGAAGCTTTCTTT. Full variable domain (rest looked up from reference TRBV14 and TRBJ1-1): EAGVTQFPSHSVIEKGQTVTLRCDPISGHDNLYWYRRVMGKEIKFLLHFVKESKQDESGMPNNRFLAERTGGTYSTLKVQPAELEDSGVYFCASSQGRNTEAFFGQGTRLTVV.

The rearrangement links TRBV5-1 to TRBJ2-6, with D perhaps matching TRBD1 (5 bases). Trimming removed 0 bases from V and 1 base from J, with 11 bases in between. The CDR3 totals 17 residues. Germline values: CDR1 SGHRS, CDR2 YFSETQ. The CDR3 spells CASSLASGNSGANVLTF. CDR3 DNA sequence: TGCGCCAGCAGCTTGGCTTCAGGGAATTCTGGGGCCAACGTCCTGACTTTC. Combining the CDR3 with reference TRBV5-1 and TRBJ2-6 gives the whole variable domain KAGVTQTPRYLIKTRGQQVTLSCSPISGHRSVSWYQQTPGQGLQFLFEYFSETQRNKGNFPGRFSGRQFSNSRSEMNVSTLELGDSALYLCASSLASGNSGANVLTFGAGSRLTVL.

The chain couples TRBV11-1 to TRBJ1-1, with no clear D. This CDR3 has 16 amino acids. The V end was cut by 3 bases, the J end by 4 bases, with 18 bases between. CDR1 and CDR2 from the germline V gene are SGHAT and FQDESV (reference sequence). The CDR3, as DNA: TGTGCCAGCAGCTTCCGGCCCCAGGCGAGCGGCACTGAAGCTTTCTTT. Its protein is CASSFRPQASGTEAFF. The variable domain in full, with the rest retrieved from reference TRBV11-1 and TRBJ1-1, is EAEVAQSPRYKITEKSQAVAFWCDPISGHATLYWYRQILGQGPELLVQFQDESVVDDSQLPKDRFSAERLKGVDSTLKIQPAELGDSAMYLCASSFRPQASGTEAFFGQGTRLTVV.

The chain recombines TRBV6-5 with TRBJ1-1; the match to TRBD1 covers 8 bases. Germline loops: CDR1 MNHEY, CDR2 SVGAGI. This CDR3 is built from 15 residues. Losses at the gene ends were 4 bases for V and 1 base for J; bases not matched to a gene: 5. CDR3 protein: CASSSGGQGNTEAFF. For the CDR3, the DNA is TGTGCCAGCAGTTCAGGGGGCCAAGGGAACACTGAAGCTTTCTTT.

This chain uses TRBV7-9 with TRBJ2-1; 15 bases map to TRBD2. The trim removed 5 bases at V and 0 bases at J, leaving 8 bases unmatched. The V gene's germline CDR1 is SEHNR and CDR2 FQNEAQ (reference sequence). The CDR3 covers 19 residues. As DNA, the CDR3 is TGTGCCAGCAGCAAGGGACTAGCGGGAGGTGCGAGCTCCTACAATGAGCAGTTCTTC. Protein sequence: CASSKGLAGGASSYNEQFF.

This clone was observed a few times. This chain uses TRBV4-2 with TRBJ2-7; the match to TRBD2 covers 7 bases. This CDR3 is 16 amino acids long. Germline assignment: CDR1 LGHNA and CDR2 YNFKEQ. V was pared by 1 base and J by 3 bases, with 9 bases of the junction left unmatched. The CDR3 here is CASSQGIAGVSYEQYF. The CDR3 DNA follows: TGTGCCAGCAGCCAAGGGATAGCGGGCGTAAGCTACGAGCAGTACTTC.

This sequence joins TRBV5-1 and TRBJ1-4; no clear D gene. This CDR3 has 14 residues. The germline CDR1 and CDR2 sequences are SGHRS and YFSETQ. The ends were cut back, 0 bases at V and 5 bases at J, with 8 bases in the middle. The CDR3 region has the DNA TGCGCCAGCAGCTTGGGCCACACGAATGAAAAACTGTTTTTT. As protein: CASSLGHTNEKLFF. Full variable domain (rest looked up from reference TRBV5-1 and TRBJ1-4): KAGVTQTPRYLIKTRGQQVTLSCSPISGHRSVSWYQQTPGQGLQFLFEYFSETQRNKGNFPGRFSGRQFSNSRSEMNVSTLELGDSALYLCASSLGHTNEKLFFGSGTQLSVL.

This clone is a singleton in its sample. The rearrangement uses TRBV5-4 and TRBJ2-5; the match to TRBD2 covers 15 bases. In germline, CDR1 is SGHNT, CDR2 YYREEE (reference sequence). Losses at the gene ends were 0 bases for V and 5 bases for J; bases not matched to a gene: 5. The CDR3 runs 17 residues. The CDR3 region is CASSLGTSGGAEETQYF. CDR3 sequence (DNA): TGTGCCAGCAGCTTGGGGACTAGCGGGGGGGCCGAGGAGACCCAGTACTTC.

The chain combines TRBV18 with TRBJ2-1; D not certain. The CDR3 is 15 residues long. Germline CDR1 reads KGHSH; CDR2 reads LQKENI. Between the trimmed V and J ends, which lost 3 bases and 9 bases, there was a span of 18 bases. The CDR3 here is CASSPQQHSPSEQFF. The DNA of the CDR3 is TGTGCCAGCTCACCCCAACAACACAGTCCGAGTGAGCAGTTCTTC. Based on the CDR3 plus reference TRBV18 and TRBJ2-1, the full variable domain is NAGVMQNPRHLVRRRGQEARLRCSPMKGHSHVYWYRQLPEEGLKFMVYLQKENIIDESGMPKERFSAEFPKEGPSILRIQQVVRGDSAAYFCASSPQQHSPSEQFFGPGTRLTVL.

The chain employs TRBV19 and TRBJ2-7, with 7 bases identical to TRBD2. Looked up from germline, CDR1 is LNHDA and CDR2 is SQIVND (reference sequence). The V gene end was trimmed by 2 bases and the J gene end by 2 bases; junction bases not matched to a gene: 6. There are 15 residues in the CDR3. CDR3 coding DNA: TGTGCCAGTAGTATATCGGGGGGAGAGACCTACGAGCAGTACTTC. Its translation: CASSISGGETYEQYF.

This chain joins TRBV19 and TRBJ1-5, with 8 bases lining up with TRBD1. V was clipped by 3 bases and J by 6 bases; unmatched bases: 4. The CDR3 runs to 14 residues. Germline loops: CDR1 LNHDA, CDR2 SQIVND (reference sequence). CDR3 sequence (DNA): TGTGCCAGTAGTATTGGACAGGGACGTCAGCCCCAGCATTTT. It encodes CASSIGQGRQPQHF.

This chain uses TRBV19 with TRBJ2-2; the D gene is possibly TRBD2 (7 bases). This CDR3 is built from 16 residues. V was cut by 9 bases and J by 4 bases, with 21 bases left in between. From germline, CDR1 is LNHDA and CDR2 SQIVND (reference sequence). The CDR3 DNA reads TGTGCCAGCCGAAAGGGGGGGTCGGTAAGCACCGGGGAGCTGTTTTTT. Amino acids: CASRKGGSVSTGELFF.

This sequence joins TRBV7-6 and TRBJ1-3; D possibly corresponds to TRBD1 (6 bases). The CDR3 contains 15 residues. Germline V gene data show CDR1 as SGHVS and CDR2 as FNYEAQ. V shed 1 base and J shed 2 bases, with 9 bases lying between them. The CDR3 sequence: CASSLGTAPGNTIYF. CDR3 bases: TGTGCCAGCAGCTTAGGGACAGCGCCTGGAAACACCATATATTTT.

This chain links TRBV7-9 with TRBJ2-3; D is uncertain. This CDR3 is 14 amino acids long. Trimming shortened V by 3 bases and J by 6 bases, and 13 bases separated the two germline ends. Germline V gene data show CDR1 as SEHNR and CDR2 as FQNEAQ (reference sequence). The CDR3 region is CASSFSNSWDTQYF. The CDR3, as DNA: TGTGCCAGCAGCTTTTCTAACAGCTGGGATACGCAGTATTTT.

The CDR3 DNA is TGTGCCAGCGGGAGGGGTGGCGAGCAGTACTTC. Protein product: CASGRGGEQYF. This chain connects TRBV11-3 to TRBJ2-7; TRBD2 agrees at 7 bases. The germline CDR1 and CDR2 sequences are SGHNT and YENEEA. The CDR3 has 11 residues. The V and J ends lost 8 bases and 6 bases, in that order; junction bases with no gene match: 4.

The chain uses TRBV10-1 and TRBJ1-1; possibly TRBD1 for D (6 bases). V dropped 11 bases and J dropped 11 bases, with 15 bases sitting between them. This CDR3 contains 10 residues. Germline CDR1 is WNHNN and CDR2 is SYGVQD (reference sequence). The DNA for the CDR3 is TGCGCCCCAGGGGTTAGTAAGGCTTTCTTT. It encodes CAPGVSKAFF.

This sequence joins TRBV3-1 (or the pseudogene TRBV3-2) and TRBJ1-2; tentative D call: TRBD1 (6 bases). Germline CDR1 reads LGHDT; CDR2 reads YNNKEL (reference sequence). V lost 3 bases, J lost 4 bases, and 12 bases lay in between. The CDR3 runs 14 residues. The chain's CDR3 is CASSHLKGGYGYTF. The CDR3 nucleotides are TGTGCCAGCAGCCACCTGAAAGGGGGCTATGGCTACACCTTC.

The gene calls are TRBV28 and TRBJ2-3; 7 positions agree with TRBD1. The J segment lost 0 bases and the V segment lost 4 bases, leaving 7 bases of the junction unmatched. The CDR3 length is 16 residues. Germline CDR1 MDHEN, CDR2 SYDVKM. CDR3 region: CASSSPGGSSTDTQYF. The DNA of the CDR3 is TGTGCCAGCAGTTCCCCAGGGGGATCTAGCACAGATACGCAGTATTTT.

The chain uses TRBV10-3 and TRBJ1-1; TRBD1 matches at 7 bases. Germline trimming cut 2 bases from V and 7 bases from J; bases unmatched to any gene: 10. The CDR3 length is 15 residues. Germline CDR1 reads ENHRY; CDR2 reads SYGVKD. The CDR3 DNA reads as TGTGCCATCAGTGAGGTGGCGGGAGGGGACAGTGAAGCTTTCTTT. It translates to CAISEVAGGDSEAFF.

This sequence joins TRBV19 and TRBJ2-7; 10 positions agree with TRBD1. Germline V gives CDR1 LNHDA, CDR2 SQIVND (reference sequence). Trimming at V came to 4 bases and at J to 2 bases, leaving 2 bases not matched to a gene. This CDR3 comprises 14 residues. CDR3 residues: CASSTTGGTYEQYF. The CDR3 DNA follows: TGTGCCAGTAGTACGACAGGGGGCACCTACGAGCAGTACTTC.